Below, 3 T cell receptor beta chains from the same sample are listed, as sequenced in a study of blood T cell repertoires in COVID-19. Sequencing used immunoSEQ multiplex PCR; TCRdb keeps in-frame clones, though not all of them. The sample has about 210,000 clones, approximately 82% seen once. Sequencing was done on a sample of peripheral blood. Source of these receptors: a woman aged 40 to 50 with acute or convalescent COVID-19.

V usage is TRBV6-5 and J usage is TRBJ1-4; D unresolved. The ends were cut back, 0 bases at V and 5 bases at J, with 10 bases in the middle. Germline V gives CDR1 MNHEY, CDR2 SVGAGI. The CDR3 has 15 amino acids. Here the CDR3 DNA reads TGTGCCAGCAGTTACTCCGCAGCGGAGAATGAAAAACTGTTTTTT. Protein: CASSYSAAENEKLFF.

The V call is TRBV7-2, the J call TRBJ2-2; the match to TRBD2 covers 12 bases. The germline gives CDR1 SGHTA, CDR2 FQGNSA. This CDR3 has 19 residues. With V trimmed by 5 bases and J by 0 bases, 10 bases remained unmatched. The CDR3 DNA is TGTGCCAGCAGCACAACCGGGACTAGCGGGCCCGCGAACACCGGGGAGCTGTTTTTT. Protein product: CASSTTGTSGPANTGELFF.

The chain is built from TRBV19 and TRBJ2-7, with unresolved D. Germline V gives CDR1 LNHDA, CDR2 SQIVND (reference sequence). Trimming left V 4 bases short and J 0 bases short, with 7 bases between. The CDR3 is made up of 13 amino acids. The CDR3 DNA sequence: TGTGCCAGTAGTAGCGTAAGCTCCTACGAGCAGTACTTC. Translated, it gives CASSSVSSYEQYF.